This is a list of T cell receptor beta chains from one sample in a study of PD-L1 blockade in urothelial cancer. Libraries were prepared by immunoSEQ multiplex PCR; TCRdb keeps only in-frame clonotypes and omits some of them. The repertoire consists of tens of thousands of clones, with around 86% occurring once and the leading ten covering about 1.7%. Sample: PBMCs, taken around atezolizumab (anti-PD-L1) treatment. The source is a man between 45 and 60 years old with urothelial cancer. Each CDR3 is given with its conserved first and last residue. Each record gives: clone size, D gene, V gene, J gene, CDR3 DNA, CDR3 protein. The D gene is left open where the match is weak. Size tells how often a clone was seen (once, few, many) or the class of an expanded clone, and some rows leave it out.

clone size: .
D gene: .
V gene: TRBV5-4
J gene: TRBJ1-2
CDR3 DNA: TGTGCCAGCAGCATGACCAGAGGCGAGAACTATGGCTACACCTTC
CDR3 protein: CASSMTRGENYGYTF

clone size: .
D gene: TRBD1
V gene: TRBV7-9
J gene: TRBJ1-3
CDR3 DNA: TGTGCCAGCAGCCCACGGACAGGGGTCCACTCTGGAAACACCATATATTTT
CDR3 protein: CASSPRTGVHSGNTIYF

clone size: few
D gene: TRBD1
V gene: TRBV19
J gene: TRBJ2-7
CDR3 DNA: TGTGCCAGTAGTATAGGGACAGGGGTCCACGAGCAGTACTTC
CDR3 protein: CASSIGTGVHEQYF

clone size: once
D gene: .
V gene: TRBV18
J gene: TRBJ2-5
CDR3 DNA: TGTGCCAGCTCACCACCTAGTACGTATCAAGAGACCCAGTACTTC
CDR3 protein: CASSPPSTYQETQYF

clone size: once
D gene: TRBD2
V gene: TRBV7-2
J gene: TRBJ2-3
CDR3 DNA: TGTGCCAGCTCGACTAGCGAAAGGACAGATACGCAGTATTTT
CDR3 protein: CASSTSERTDTQYF

clone size: few
D gene: .
V gene: TRBV5-4
J gene: TRBJ1-2
CDR3 DNA: TGTGCCAGCAGCTTCGGGAACTATGGCTACACCTTC
CDR3 protein: CASSFGNYGYTF

clone size: .
D gene: TRBD1
V gene: TRBV6-1
J gene: TRBJ1-5
CDR3 DNA: TGTGCCAGCAGTGAATCTGCGGGACAGTTTAGCAATCAGCCCCAGCATTTT
CDR3 protein: CASSESAGQFSNQPQHF

clone size: .
D gene: TRBD1
V gene: TRBV19
J gene: TRBJ2-3
CDR3 DNA: TGTGCCAGTACCCTAACAGGGGCAGATACGCAGTATTTT
CDR3 protein: CASTLTGADTQYF

clone size: once
D gene: .
V gene: TRBV18
J gene: TRBJ2-7
CDR3 DNA: TGTGCCAGCTCACCACCGGCTAGCAGGAGCTCCTACGAGCAGTACTTC
CDR3 protein: CASSPPASRSSYEQYF

clone size: .
D gene: .
V gene: TRBV5-1
J gene: TRBJ2-2
CDR3 DNA: TGCGCCAGCAGCTTTTCCTGGAACACCGGGGAGCTGTTTTTT
CDR3 protein: CASSFSWNTGELFF